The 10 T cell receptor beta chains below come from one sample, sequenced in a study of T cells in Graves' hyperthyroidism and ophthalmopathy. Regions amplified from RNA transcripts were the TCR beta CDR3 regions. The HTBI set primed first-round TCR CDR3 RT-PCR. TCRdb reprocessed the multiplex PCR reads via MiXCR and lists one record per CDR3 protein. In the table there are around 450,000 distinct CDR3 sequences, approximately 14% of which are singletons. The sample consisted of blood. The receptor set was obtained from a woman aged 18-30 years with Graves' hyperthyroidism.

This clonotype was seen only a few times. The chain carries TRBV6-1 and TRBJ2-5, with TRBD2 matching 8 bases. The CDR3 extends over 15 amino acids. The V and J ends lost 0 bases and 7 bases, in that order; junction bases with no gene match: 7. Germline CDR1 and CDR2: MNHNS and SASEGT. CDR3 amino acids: CASSEAGGLVGTQYF. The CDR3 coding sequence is TGTGCCAGCAGTGAAGCGGGGGGACTAGTCGGGACCCAGTACTTC.

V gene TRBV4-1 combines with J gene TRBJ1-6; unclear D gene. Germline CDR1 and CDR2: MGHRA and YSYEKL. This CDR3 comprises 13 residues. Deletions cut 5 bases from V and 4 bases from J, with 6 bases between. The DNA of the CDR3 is TGCGCCAGCAGCGGACGGTATAATTCACCCCTCCACTTT. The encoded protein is CASSGRYNSPLHF.

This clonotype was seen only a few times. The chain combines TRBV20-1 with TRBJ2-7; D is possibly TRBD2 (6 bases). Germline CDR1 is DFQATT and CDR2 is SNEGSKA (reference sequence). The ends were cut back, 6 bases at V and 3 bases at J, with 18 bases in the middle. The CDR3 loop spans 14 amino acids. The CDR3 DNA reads TGCAGTGCCCGTGGACGGGACTCCATCTACGAGCAGTACTTC. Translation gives CSARGRDSIYEQYF.

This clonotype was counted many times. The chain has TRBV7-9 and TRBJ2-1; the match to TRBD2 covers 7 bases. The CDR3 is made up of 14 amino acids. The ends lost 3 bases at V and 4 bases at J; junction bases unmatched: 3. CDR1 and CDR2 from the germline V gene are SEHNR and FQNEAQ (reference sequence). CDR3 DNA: TGTGCCAGCAGCTTGGCTAGCGGTTACAATGAGCAGTTCTTC. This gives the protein CASSLASGYNEQFF. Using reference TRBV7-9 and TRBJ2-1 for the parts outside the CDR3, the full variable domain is DTGVSQNPRHKITKRGQNVTFRCDPISEHNRLYWYRQTLGQGPEFLTYFQNEAQLEKSRLLSDRFSAERPKGSFSTLEIQRTEQGDSAMYLCASSLASGYNEQFFGPGTRLTVL.

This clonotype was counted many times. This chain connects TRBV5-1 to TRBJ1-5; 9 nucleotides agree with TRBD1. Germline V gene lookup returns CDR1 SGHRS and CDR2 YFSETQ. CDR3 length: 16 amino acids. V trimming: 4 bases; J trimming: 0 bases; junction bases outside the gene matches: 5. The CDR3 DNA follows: TGCGCCAGCAGCGCCGGGACAGGGAATAGCAATCAGCCCCAGCATTTT. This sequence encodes CASSAGTGNSNQPQHF. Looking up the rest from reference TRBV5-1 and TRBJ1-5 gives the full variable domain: KAGVTQTPRYLIKTRGQQVTLSCSPISGHRSVSWYQQTPGQGLQFLFEYFSETQRNKGNFPGRFSGRQFSNSRSEMNVSTLELGDSALYLCASSAGTGNSNQPQHFGDGTRLSIL.

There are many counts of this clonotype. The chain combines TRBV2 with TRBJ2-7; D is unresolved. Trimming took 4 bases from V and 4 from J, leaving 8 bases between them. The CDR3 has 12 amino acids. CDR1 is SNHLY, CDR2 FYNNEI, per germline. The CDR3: CASSVRWYEQYF. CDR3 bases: TGTGCCAGCAGTGTACGATGGTACGAGCAGTACTTC.

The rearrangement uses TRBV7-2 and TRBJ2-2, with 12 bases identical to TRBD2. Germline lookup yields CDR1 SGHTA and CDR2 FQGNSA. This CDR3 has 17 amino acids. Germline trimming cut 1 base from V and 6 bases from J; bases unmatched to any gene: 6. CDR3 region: CASSLVPSGRASGELFF. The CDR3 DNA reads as TGTGCCAGCAGCTTAGTGCCTAGCGGGAGGGCATCCGGGGAGCTGTTTTTT.

CDR3 bases: TGTGCCAGCAGTCCCGTGGGTGTTCAGCCCCAGCATTTT. Its translation: CASSPVGVQPQHF. The V gene is TRBV6-1, the J gene TRBJ1-5; D is unresolved. CDR1 is MNHNS and CDR2 is SASEGT in the germline V gene. Trimming took 5 bases from V and 6 from J, leaving 11 bases between them. The CDR3 runs 13 residues.

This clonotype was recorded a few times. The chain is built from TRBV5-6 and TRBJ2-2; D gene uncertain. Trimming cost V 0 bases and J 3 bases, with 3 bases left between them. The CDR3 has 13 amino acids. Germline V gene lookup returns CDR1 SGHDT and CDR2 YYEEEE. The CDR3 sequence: CASSLAYTGELFF. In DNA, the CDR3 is TGTGCCAGCAGCTTGGCCTACACCGGGGAGCTGTTTTTT.

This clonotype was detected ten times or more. CDR3 in DNA: TGTGCCAGCAGCAAAACTCTCACCGGGGAGCTGTTTTTT. Its translation: CASSKTLTGELFF. J is TRBJ2-2 and V is TRBV7-3; D unresolved. Deletions cut 5 bases from V and 4 bases from J, with 8 bases between. CDR3 length equals 13 residues. The germline gives CDR1 SGHTA, CDR2 FQGTGA.